These T cell receptor beta chains were read from a single sample in a study of T cells in Graves' hyperthyroidism and ophthalmopathy. Each CDR3 protein is one row after TCRdb ran MiXCR on the multiplex PCR reads. Found here are 360,000 or so distinct CDR3 sequences, approximately 19% of them singletons; the top ten hold around 3.4%. Material: blood. The receptor source for this set is a woman aged 18-30 years with Graves' hyperthyroidism. CDR3s include the opening cysteine and the closing phenylalanine or tryptophan. D genes are given only for firm matches. Expanded clones get a size class; other rows say once, few or many, or leave the size out.

CASSLRGWNTGELFF	TGTGCCAGCAGTTTAAGGGGGTGGAACACCGGGGAGCTGTTTTTT	NA	NA	TRBJ2-2	TRBV12-3/TRBV12-4
CSAPSFGEQTQYF	TGCAGTGCTCCCTCCTTCGGGGAACAGACCCAGTACTTC	many	NA	TRBJ2-5	TRBV20-1
CASENLGGQETQYF	TGTGCCAGCGAGAACTTAGGGGGGCAAGAGACCCAGTACTTC	NA	NA	TRBJ2-5	TRBV6-4
CASRPTDRTANYGYTF	TGTGCCAGCAGACCGACTGACAGGACAGCTAACTATGGCTACACCTTC	once	NA	TRBJ1-2	TRBV12-3/TRBV12-4
CSAIYRQRTEAFF	TGCAGTGCGATATACAGACAGAGGACTGAAGCTTTCTTT	many	NA	TRBJ1-1	TRBV20-1
CASRVTGTRNTEAFF	TGTGCCAGCAGGGTTACCGGGACAAGGAACACTGAAGCTTTCTTT	many	NA	TRBJ1-1	TRBV11-2
CASSGPVDSTGELFF	TGTGCCAGCAGTGGCCCGGTGGACTCCACCGGGGAGCTGTTTTTT	once	NA	TRBJ2-2	TRBV6-1
CASRPELGPGDPQHF	TGTGCCAGCAGACCAGAACTGGGGCCGGGGGACCCCCAGCATTTT	NA	NA	TRBJ1-5	TRBV6-4
CASSLASLLNTGELFF	TGCGCCAGCAGCTTGGCTTCCCTCTTGAACACCGGGGAGCTGTTTTTT	many	NA	TRBJ2-2	TRBV5-1
CATSSAVQGLTEAFF	TGTGCCACCAGCAGTGCAGTTCAGGGGCTCACTGAAGCTTTCTTT	many	NA	TRBJ1-1	TRBV15
CASSQDLGDYGYTF	TGTGCCAGCAGCCAAGATCTAGGTGACTATGGCTACACCTTC	NA	NA	TRBJ1-2	TRBV14
CASSQPLTSYEQYF	TGCGCCAGCAGCCAACCATTGACCTCCTACGAGCAGTACTTC	NA	NA	TRBJ2-7	TRBV4-1
CATRGRGQGNTIYF	TGTGCCACCAGAGGCAGGGGGCAGGGAAACACCATATATTTT	many	TRBD1	TRBJ1-3	TRBV15
CATSDVSQRQPQHF	TGTGCCACCAGTGATGTCTCGCAAAGGCAGCCCCAGCATTTT	few	NA	TRBJ1-5	TRBV24-1
CSVSSAGQGSYEQYF	TGCAGCGTTTCTTCGGCGGGGCAGGGAAGCTACGAGCAGTACTTC	NA	NA	TRBJ2-7	TRBV29-1
CASSLKVRGGDGYTF	TGTGCCAGCAGTTTGAAAGTACGCGGGGGGGATGGCTACACCTTC	many	NA	TRBJ1-2	TRBV12-3/TRBV12-4
CASGYYLGQVSPYSGNTIYF	TGTGCTAGTGGCTATTACCTGGGACAGGTCTCCCCATACTCTGGAAACACCATATATTTT	many	TRBD1	TRBJ1-3	TRBV12-5
CASSLSLAGGLRDTGELFF	TGCGCCAGCAGCTTGAGTCTAGCGGGGGGCCTACGGGACACCGGGGAGCTGTTTTTT	few	TRBD2	TRBJ2-2	TRBV5-1
CATEERQAPGLPLHF	TGTGCCACAGAAGAGAGGCAAGCTCCCGGTCTCCCCTTGCATTTT	many	NA	TRBJ1-5	TRBV15
CASTQTGSGNTIYF	TGTGCCAGCACCCAGACAGGCTCTGGAAACACCATATATTTT	NA	NA	TRBJ1-3	TRBV6-1
CASSPRETGYQETQYF	TGCGCCAGCAGCCCCAGAGAAACAGGGTACCAAGAGACCCAGTACTTC	NA	NA	TRBJ2-5	TRBV5-1
CASLLTWENTEAFF	TGTGCCAGCCTGCTAACGTGGGAGAACACTGAAGCTTTCTTT	NA	NA	TRBJ1-1	TRBV6-1
CASSLATAGNTEAFF	TGTGCCAGCAGCTTGGCTACGGCAGGGAACACTGAAGCTTTCTTT	many	NA	TRBJ1-1	TRBV28
CASSPGQERMDTEAFF	TGTGCCAGCAGCCCCGGACAGGAGAGGATGGACACTGAAGCTTTCTTT	few	TRBD1	TRBJ1-1	TRBV12-3/TRBV12-4
CASSPGDSSIQETQYF	TGTGCCAGCAGCCCCGGGGACAGCTCAATACAAGAGACCCAGTACTTC	many	TRBD1	TRBJ2-5	TRBV7-8
CATTAAGGYNEQYF	TGTGCCACCACGGCGGCGGGAGGGTATAACGAGCAGTACTTC	few	TRBD2	TRBJ2-7	TRBV28
CASSLSQGLNYGYTF	TGTGCCAGCAGCTTATCGCAGGGGCTAAACTATGGCTACACCTTC	many	NA	TRBJ1-2	TRBV7-2
CASSLLGATEAFF	TGTGCCAGTAGCCTGCTTGGGGCCACTGAAGCTTTCTTT	NA	NA	TRBJ1-1	TRBV19
CASSLGAMGELFF	TGTGCCAGCAGCCTAGGGGCGATGGGGGAGCTGTTTTTT	many	NA	TRBJ2-2	TRBV11-2
CSVSSGGNYEQYF	TGCAGCGTTAGCTCAGGGGGTAACTACGAGCAGTACTTC	many	TRBD1	TRBJ2-7	TRBV29-1
CASSPPVRGQPQHF	TGTGCCAGCAGCCCCCCCGTCAGGGGGCAGCCCCAGCATTTT	many	TRBD1	TRBJ1-5	TRBV12-3/TRBV12-4
CASSFGGRQGPFGYTF	TGTGCCAGCAGCTTCGGAGGGAGACAGGGACCCTTTGGCTACACCTTC	many	TRBD1	TRBJ1-2	TRBV9
CASTLIGQGNQPQHF	TGTGCCAGCACCCTAATTGGACAGGGGAATCAGCCCCAGCATTTT	many	TRBD1	TRBJ1-5	TRBV6-1
CASTHLSGGANTQYF	TGTGCCAGCACCCACCTTAGCGGGGGGGCTAATACGCAGTATTTT	few	TRBD2	TRBJ2-3	TRBV6-1
CATSLPGAIAFF	TGTGCCACCAGCCTTCCAGGCGCTATAGCTTTCTTT	many	NA	TRBJ1-1	TRBV15
CASSGRTGARGYTF	TGTGCCAGCAGTGGTCGGACAGGGGCCCGAGGCTACACCTTC	NA	TRBD1	TRBJ1-2	TRBV6-1
CASSIPGQGYNEQFF	TGTGCCAGTAGTATCCCCGGGCAGGGGTACAATGAGCAGTTCTTC	NA	NA	TRBJ2-1	TRBV19
CASSLSGRSSYNSPLHF	TGTGCCAGCAGCCTATCCGGGAGGAGCTCCTATAATTCACCCCTCCACTTT	few	NA	TRBJ1-6	TRBV28
CASSSTTGLNTEAFF	TGTGCCAGCAGCTCGACCACAGGTCTTAACACTGAAGCTTTCTTT	NA	NA	TRBJ1-1	TRBV11-1
CSARVRGGLGKNIKYF	TGCAGTGCTAGAGTCAGGGGAGGGTTGGGCAAAAACATTAAGTACTTC	many	NA	TRBJ2-4	TRBV20-1
CASSLPTSLGGGYTF	TGTGCCAGCAGTTTACCAACCTCCCTAGGGGGTGGCTACACCTTC	NA	NA	TRBJ1-2	TRBV12-3/TRBV12-4
CAWSPPGTGRVNTEAFF	TGTGCCTGGAGTCCACCCGGGACAGGGAGGGTGAACACTGAAGCTTTCTTT	NA	TRBD1	TRBJ1-1	TRBV30
CASSRVPAEFSGNTIYF	TGTGCCAGCAGTCGCGTCCCGGCGGAATTCTCTGGAAACACCATATATTTT	many	NA	TRBJ1-3	TRBV6-4
CAWRRRRLLNSPLHF	TGTGCCTGGAGACGACGCAGGTTATTGAATTCACCCCTCCACTTT	many	NA	TRBJ1-6	TRBV30
CASSSSFGLVTGELFF	TGCGCCAGCAGCTCAAGCTTTGGGTTGGTAACCGGGGAGCTGTTTTTT	NA	NA	TRBJ2-2	TRBV5-1
CASSPGRADSGNTIYF	TGTGCCAGCTCACCTGGGAGGGCCGACTCTGGAAACACCATATATTTT	few	NA	TRBJ1-3	TRBV18
CATTMRQGFSYEQYF	TGTGCCACTACTATGAGGCAGGGTTTTAGCTACGAGCAGTACTTC	many	NA	TRBJ2-7	TRBV10-3
CASSLAGAAYEQYF	TGTGCCAGCAGTTTAGCGGGGGCCGCCTACGAGCAGTACTTC	NA	NA	TRBJ2-7	TRBV12-3/TRBV12-4
CASSYYPAGGTDGYTF	TGTGCCAGCAGTTATTACCCCGCAGGGGGCACGGATGGCTACACCTTC	many	TRBD1	TRBJ1-2	TRBV6-5